This T cell receptor beta chain was captured by sequencing in a study of T cells in women clearing cervical HPV infection. Per the germline V gene, CDR1 is LNHDA and CDR2 is SQIVND (reference sequence). The CDR3 extends over 14 amino acids. V was pared by 5 bases and J by 4 bases, with 2 bases of the junction left unmatched. Sequencing used immunoSEQ multiplex PCR; TCRdb keeps in-frame clones, though not all of them. In all, the sample yields under 40,000 clones. Study observations and caveats: TRBV6-7 abundance was lower in cases than controls (0.11% versus 0.16%).

Comments on this clone: Its antigen is as yet unknown. With the read ending 3 residues before the CDR3 end, the germline J gene is used to fill in that end.

The rearrangement uses TRBV19 and TRBJ2-5; 12 bases agree with TRBD2. This TCR was sampled from a woman aged 18 to 75 with a cervical HPV16 infection that either progressed to CIN3+ or cleared (not recorded which). The material sequenced was blood buffy coat. CDR3 amino acids: CASSSSGRVETQYF. Incomplete CDR3 DNA: TGTGCCAGTAGTTCTAGCGGGAGGGTAGAGACC.